This T cell receptor beta chain was identified during a study of cytomegalovirus exposure and HLA in healthy donors. Primers: 60 Vbeta forward and 13 Jbeta reverse. Assay used: immunoSEQ multiplex PCR; TCRdb lists only in-frame clones, some missing. In the table there are some 160,000 clones, around four fifths of which are singletons. V was shortened by 3 bases and J by 0 bases, with 9 bases between the two germline ends. Germline-derived CDR1 and CDR2 are LNHDA and SQIVND (reference sequence). The CDR3 has 14 residues. Points from the study as a whole: Previously analyzed data showed that most TCR beta V segments were productive at a frequency of about 90% or about 30%. The classifier reportedly diagnosed cytomegalovirus status with high sensitivity and specificity. Sequencing likely caused a cluster of highly shared sequence variants.

As to this clone: Its antigen remains unidentified.

J is TRBJ2-7 and V is TRBV19; weak D call: TRBD1 (6 bases). The sequence was obtained from a boy aged 2-9 years in good health and CMV-seronegative. Sequencing was carried out using PBMCs. CDR3 region: CASSITGRSYEQYF. The CDR3, as DNA: TGTGCCAGTAGTATTACAGGGCGCTCCTACGAGCAGTACTTC.